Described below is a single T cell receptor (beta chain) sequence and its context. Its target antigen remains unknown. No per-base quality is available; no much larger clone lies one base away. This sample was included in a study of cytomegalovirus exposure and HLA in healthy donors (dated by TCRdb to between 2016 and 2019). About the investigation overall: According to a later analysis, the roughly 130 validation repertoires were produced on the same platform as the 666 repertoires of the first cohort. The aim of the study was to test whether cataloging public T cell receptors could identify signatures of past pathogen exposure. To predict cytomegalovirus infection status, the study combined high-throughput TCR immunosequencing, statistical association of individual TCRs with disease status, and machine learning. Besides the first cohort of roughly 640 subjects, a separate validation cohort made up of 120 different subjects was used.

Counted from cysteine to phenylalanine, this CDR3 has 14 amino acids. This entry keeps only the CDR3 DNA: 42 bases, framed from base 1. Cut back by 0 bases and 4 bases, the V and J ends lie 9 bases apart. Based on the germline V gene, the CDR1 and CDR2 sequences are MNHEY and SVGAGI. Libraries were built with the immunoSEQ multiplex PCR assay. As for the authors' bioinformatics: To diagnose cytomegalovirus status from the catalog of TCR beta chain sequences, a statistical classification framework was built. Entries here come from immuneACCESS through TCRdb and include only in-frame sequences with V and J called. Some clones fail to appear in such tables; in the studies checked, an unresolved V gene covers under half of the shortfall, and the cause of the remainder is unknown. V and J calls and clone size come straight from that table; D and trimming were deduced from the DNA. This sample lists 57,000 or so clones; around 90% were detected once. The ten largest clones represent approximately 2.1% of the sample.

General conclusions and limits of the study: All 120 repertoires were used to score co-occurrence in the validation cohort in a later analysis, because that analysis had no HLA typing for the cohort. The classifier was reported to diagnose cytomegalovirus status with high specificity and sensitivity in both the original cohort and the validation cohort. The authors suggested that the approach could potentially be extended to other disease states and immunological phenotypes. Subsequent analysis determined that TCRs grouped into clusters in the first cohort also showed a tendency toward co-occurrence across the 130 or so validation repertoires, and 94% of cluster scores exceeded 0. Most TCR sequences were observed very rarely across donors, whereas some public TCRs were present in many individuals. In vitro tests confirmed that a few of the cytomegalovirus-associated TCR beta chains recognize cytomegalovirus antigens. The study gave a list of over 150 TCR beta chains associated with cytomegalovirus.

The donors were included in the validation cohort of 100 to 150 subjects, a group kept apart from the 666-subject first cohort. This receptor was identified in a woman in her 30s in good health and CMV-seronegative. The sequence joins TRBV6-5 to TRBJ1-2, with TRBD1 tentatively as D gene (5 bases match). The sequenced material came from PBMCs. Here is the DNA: TGTGCCAGCAGTTACTCGGCAGGGCCCTATGGCTACACCTTC. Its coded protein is CASSYSAGPYGYTF.